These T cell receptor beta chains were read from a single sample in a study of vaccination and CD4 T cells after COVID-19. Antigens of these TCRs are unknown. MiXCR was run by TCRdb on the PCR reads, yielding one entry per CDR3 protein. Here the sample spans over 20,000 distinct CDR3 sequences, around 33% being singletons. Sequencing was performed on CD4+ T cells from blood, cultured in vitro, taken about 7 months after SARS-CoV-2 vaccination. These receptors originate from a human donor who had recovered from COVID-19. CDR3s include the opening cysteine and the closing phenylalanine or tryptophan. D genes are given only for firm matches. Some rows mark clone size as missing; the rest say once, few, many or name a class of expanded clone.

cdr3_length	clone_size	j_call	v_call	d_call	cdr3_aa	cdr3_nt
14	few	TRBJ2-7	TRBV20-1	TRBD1	CSANPRQGAHEQYF	TGCAGTGCTAACCCAAGACAGGGCGCGCACGAGCAGTACTTC
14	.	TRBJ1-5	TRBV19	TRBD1	CASRKDRGDQPQHF	TGTGCCAGTAGAAAGGACAGGGGGGATCAGCCCCAGCATTTT
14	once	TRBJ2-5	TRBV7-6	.	CASSFSSGQGAQYF	TGTGCCAGCAGCTTTTCCAGCGGACAAGGGGCCCAGTACTTC
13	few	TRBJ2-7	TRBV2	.	CASRLGSPYEQYF	TGTGCCAGCAGACTGGGATCTCCCTACGAGCAGTACTTC
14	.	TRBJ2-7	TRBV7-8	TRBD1	CASSSGTGPYEQYF	TGTGCCAGCAGCTCCGGGACAGGGCCCTACGAGCAGTACTTC
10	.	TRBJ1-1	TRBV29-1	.	CRVSGTEAFF	TGCAGGGTGTCGGGCACTGAAGCTTTCTTT
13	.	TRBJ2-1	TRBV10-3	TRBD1	CAISESGTDKQFF	TGTGCCATCAGTGAATCAGGGACAGATAAGCAGTTCTTC
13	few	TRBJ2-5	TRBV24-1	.	CATSGGSGETQYF	TGTGCCACCAGTGGGGGGTCGGGGGAGACCCAGTACTTC
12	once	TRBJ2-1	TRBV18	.	CASSRGENEQFF	TGTGCCAGCTCCCGAGGGGAGAATGAGCAGTTCTTC
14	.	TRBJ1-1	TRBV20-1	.	CSATRGSMNTEAFF	TGCAGTGCTACCAGAGGCAGTATGAACACTGAAGCTTTCTTT
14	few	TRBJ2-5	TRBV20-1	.	CSARAVGPRESQYF	TGCAGTGCTAGAGCCGTCGGCCCAAGAGAATCCCAGTACTTC
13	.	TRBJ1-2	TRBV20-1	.	CSAVTGLVYGYTF	TGCAGTGCGGTCACAGGGTTAGTCTATGGCTACACCTTC
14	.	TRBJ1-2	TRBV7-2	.	CASSSRTAIYGYTF	TGTGCCAGCAGCTCCCGGACAGCTATCTATGGCTACACCTTC
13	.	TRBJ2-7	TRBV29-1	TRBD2	CSALLAGDYEQYF	TGCAGCGCCCTGCTAGCGGGCGACTACGAGCAGTACTTC
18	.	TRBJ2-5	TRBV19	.	CASSEDGFSTPLLETQYF	TGTGCCAGTAGTGAGGACGGCTTCTCCACCCCACTACTTGAGACCCAGTACTTC
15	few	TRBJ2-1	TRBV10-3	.	CAIRGAEGSYNEQFF	TGTGCCATCAGAGGAGCGGAAGGCTCCTACAATGAGCAGTTCTTC
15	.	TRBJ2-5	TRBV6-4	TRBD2	CASRETSGSQETQYF	TGTGCCAGCAGGGAGACTAGCGGGAGCCAAGAGACCCAGTACTTC
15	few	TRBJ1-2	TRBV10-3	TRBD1	CAISESTGTGDGYTF	TGTGCCATCAGTGAGTCGACCGGGACAGGGGATGGCTACACCTTC
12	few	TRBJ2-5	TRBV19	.	CASSNVQETQYF	TGTGCCAGTAGTAACGTACAAGAGACCCAGTACTTC
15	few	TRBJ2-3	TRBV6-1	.	CASTPPGPSGDTQYF	TGTGCCAGCACGCCCCCGGGCCCTTCAGGAGATACGCAGTATTTT
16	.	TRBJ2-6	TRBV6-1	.	CATGAITPAGANVLTF	TGTGCTACCGGGGCCATAACGCCCGCTGGGGCCAACGTCCTGACTTTC
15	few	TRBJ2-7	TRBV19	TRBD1	CASSPVGQGSYEQYF	TGTGCCAGTAGCCCAGTGGGACAGGGCTCCTACGAGCAGTACTTC
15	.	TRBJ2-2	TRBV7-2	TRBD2	CASSRTSGSYGELFF	TGTGCCAGCAGTCGGACTAGCGGGAGTTACGGGGAGCTGTTTTTT
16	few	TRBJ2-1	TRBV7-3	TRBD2	CASSLAGHREVNEQFF	TGTGCCAGCAGCTTAGCCGGACACCGGGAGGTCAATGAGCAGTTCTTC
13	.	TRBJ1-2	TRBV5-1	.	CASSSTANYGYTF	TGCGCCAGCAGCTCTACAGCTAACTATGGCTACACCTTC
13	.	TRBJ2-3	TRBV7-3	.	CASSSLAGDTQYF	TGTGCCAGCAGCTCACTAGCCGGAGATACGCAGTATTTT
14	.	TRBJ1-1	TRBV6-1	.	CASRFQGRDTEAFF	TGTGCCAGCAGATTTCAGGGGAGGGACACTGAAGCTTTCTTT
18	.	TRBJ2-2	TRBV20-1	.	CSAMHHGRGTSKGGELFF	TGCAGTGCTATGCACCATGGCAGGGGAACAAGTAAGGGCGGGGAGCTGTTTTTT
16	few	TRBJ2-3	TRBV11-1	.	CASSFGADTHTDTQYF	TGTGCCAGCAGCTTCGGGGCAGACACACACACAGATACGCAGTATTTT
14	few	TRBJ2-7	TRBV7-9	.	CASSLAVATHEQYF	TGTGCCAGCAGCTTAGCGGTAGCGACCCACGAGCAGTACTTC
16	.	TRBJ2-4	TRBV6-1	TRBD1	CASRDFKGARPAIQYF	TGTGCCAGCAGGGACTTCAAGGGGGCTCGTCCAGCCATTCAGTACTTC